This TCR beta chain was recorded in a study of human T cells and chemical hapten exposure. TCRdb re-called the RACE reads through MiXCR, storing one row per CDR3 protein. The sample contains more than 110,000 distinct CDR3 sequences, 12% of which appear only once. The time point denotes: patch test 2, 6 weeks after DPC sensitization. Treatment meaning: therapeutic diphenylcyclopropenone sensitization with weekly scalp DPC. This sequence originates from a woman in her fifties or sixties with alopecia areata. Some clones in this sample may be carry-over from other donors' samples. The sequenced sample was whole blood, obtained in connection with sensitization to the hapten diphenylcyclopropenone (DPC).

CDR3 sequence (DNA): TGTGCCAGCAGTTACTTTACTAGCGGGCGGTCCTACGAGCAGTACTTC. Amino acid sequence: CASSYFTSGRSYEQYF. The chain is built from TRBV6-5 and TRBJ2-7; the match to TRBD2 covers 9 bases. The length of the CDR3 is 16 residues. CDR1 and CDR2 (germline): MNHEY, SVGAGI. The trim removed 1 base at V and 1 base at J, leaving 5 bases unmatched.